Below are 23 T cell receptor beta chains sequenced from a single sample in a study of response to subunit inactivated influenza vaccine. TCRdb ran MiXCR on the RT-PCR reads and lists one entry per CDR3 protein. The repertoire holds more than 400,000 distinct CDR3 sequences, 7.2% seen once, with approximately 14% in the top ten. The source material was PBMCs from blood, sampled about 23 months after vaccination. These receptors all stem from a man aged 50-75 years who received an inactivated influenza vaccine.

The chain employs TRBV7-6 and TRBJ2-7; 9 bases match TRBD2. The CDR3 runs to 13 residues. The V and J ends lost 5 bases and 3 bases, in that order; junction bases with no gene match: 2. Germline CDR1 SGHVS, CDR2 FNYEAQ. CDR3 in DNA: TGTGCCAGCAGCCAGACTAGCGGCTACGAGCAGTACTTC. Encoded protein: CASSQTSGYEQYF.

This clonotype was seen only a few times. The chain joins TRBV19 to TRBJ2-1; the D gene is possibly TRBD2 (5 bases). V lost 5 bases and J 9 bases, leaving 14 bases between the germline ends. Germline-derived CDR1 and CDR2 are LNHDA and SQIVND (reference sequence). The CDR3 is 13 residues long. CDR3 loop: CASSQVSRAEQFF. CDR3 sequence (DNA): TGTGCCAGTAGTCAGGTTTCGCGGGCTGAGCAGTTCTTC. Filled out from reference TRBV19 and TRBJ2-1, the complete variable domain reads DGGITQSPKYLFRKEGQNVTLSCEQNLNHDAMYWYRQDPGQGLRLIYYSQIVNDFQKGDIAEGYSVSREKKESFPLTVTSAQKNPTAFYLCASSQVSRAEQFFGPGTRLTVL.

V gene TRBV12-3 or TRBV12-4 combines with J gene TRBJ1-5; D uncertain. There are 12 residues in the CDR3. V shed 7 bases and J shed 5 bases, with 9 bases lying between them. The CDR3 sequence: CASTEPDQPQHF. Written as DNA, the CDR3 is TGTGCCAGCACCGAGCCGGATCAGCCCCAGCATTTT.

This clonotype was counted ten times or more. The rearrangement uses TRBV29-1 and TRBJ1-1; D uncertain. Trimming left V 4 bases short and J 4 bases short, with 13 bases between. Germline V CDR1 and CDR2: SQVTM, ANQGSEA. The CDR3 length is 13 residues. The DNA of the CDR3 is TGCAGCGTTGTGGGAATTGGAGGCACTGAAGCTTTCTTT. Amino acid sequence: CSVVGIGGTEAFF.

The chain employs TRBV18 and TRBJ1-1, with D possibly TRBD1 on 6 matching bases. The CDR3 loop spans 13 amino acids. Germline V gene sequence: CDR1 KGHSH, CDR2 LQKENI. Trimming took 8 bases from V and 1 from J, leaving 11 bases between them. CDR3: CASGGQQNTEAFF. The CDR3 DNA is TGTGCCAGCGGTGGACAGCAGAACACTGAAGCTTTCTTT.

Only a few counts were recorded for this clonotype. This chain uses TRBV27 with TRBJ1-1; TRBD1 agrees at 12 bases. V lost 6 bases and J lost 5; bases outside the gene matches: 7. This CDR3 is built from 15 residues. CDR1 and CDR2 (germline): MNHEY, SMNVEV (reference sequence). CDR3 nucleotides: TGTGCCAGCAGCCTCCGGGACAGGGGGCTTACTGAAGCTTTCTTT. It specifies CASSLRDRGLTEAFF.

This clonotype was observed a handful of times. This sequence joins TRBV29-1 and TRBJ2-2; D call uncertain. The CDR3 is 16 residues long. Germline CDR1 and CDR2: SQVTM and ANQGSEA. The ends were cut back, 0 bases at V and 0 bases at J, with 11 bases in the middle. The CDR3 here is CSVEDFRRPNTGELFF. The CDR3 coding sequence is TGCAGCGTTGAAGATTTTCGGCGGCCGAACACCGGGGAGCTGTTTTTT.

The gene calls are TRBV29-1 and TRBJ2-2, with D perhaps matching TRBD2 (7 bases). The length of the CDR3 is 14 residues. Germline V CDR1 and CDR2: SQVTM, ANQGSEA. The V and J ends lost 7 bases and 4 bases respectively, with 16 bases between them. CDR3 protein: CSAGEGGRTGELFF. The CDR3 nucleotides are TGCAGCGCAGGCGAGGGGGGGCGCACCGGGGAGCTGTTTTTT.

This clonotype has ten or more counts. This rearrangement joins TRBV7-2 to TRBJ2-2; D remains ambiguous. Germline CDR1 is SGHTA and CDR2 is FQGNSA. V was cut by 0 bases and J by 12 bases, with 17 bases left in between. CDR3 length equals 15 residues. CDR3 in DNA: TGTGCCAGCAGCTTAGCAGTAACGCAGGCTGGGCAGCTGTTTTTT. It codes for CASSLAVTQAGQLFF.

The chain employs TRBV24-1 and TRBJ1-1, with unresolved D. CDR3 size: 17 residues. Germline V lookup: CDR1 KGHDR, CDR2 SFDVKD. The V gene lost 3 bases and the J gene lost 0 bases, with 16 bases spanning the gap. The CDR3 region has the DNA TGTGCCACCAGTGATGCTCTTTTGACCCAAATGAACACTGAAGCTTTCTTT. Its translation: CATSDALLTQMNTEAFF.

This clonotype occurred a few times. The V gene is TRBV7-2, the J gene TRBJ2-2; maybe TRBD2 (5 bases). The CDR3 spans 13 residues. Trimming pared 5 bases from V and 7 bases from J, leaving 11 bases between. CDR1 and CDR2 from the germline V gene are SGHTA and FQGNSA. The CDR3 nucleotides read TGTGCCAGCAGCCCCAGCGGTTACGGGGAGCTGTTTTTT. Translating it yields CASSPSGYGELFF.

This chain connects TRBV3-1 to TRBJ1-1; perhaps TRBD1 as D (5 bases). Germline-derived CDR1 and CDR2 are LGHDT and YNNKEL (reference sequence). The CDR3 has 14 residues. The V and J ends lost 1 base and 5 bases respectively, with 11 bases between them. CDR3 sequence reads: CASSQATVGTEAFF. CDR3 sequence (DNA): TGTGCCAGCAGCCAAGCGACAGTGGGGACTGAAGCTTTCTTT. Together with reference TRBV3-1 and TRBJ1-1, the CDR3 gives the full variable domain: DTAVSQTPKYLVTQMGNDKSIKCEQNLGHDTMYWYKQDSKKFLKIMFSYNNKELIINETVPNRFSPKSPDKAHLNLHINSLELGDSAVYFCASSQATVGTEAFFGQGTRLTVV.

This clonotype was found many times. CDR3 nucleotide sequence: TGTGCCAGCAAGGACAGTCCCTCGTCCTACGAGCAGTACTTC. As protein: CASKDSPSSYEQYF. The chain recombines TRBV12-3 or TRBV12-4 with TRBJ2-7, with D possibly TRBD1 on 6 matching bases. The CDR3 is 14 residues long. V lost 7 bases and J lost 1, with 14 bases in between.

This clonotype was observed a handful of times. The CDR3 is CASSLFSPYEQYF. DNA of the CDR3: TGTGCCAGCAGCTTATTTTCACCCTACGAGCAGTACTTC. The chain carries TRBV7-9 and TRBJ2-7; D is unclear. V shed 2 bases and J shed 2 bases, with 7 bases lying between them. The germline gives CDR1 SEHNR, CDR2 FQNEAQ (reference sequence). The CDR3 covers 13 residues.

The table lists this clonotype with many counts. The gene calls are TRBV10-3 and TRBJ2-1, with TRBD2 matching 12 bases. The germline gives CDR1 ENHRY, CDR2 SYGVKD. There are 15 residues in the CDR3. The ends lost 6 bases at V and 7 bases at J; junction bases unmatched: 7. In DNA form, the CDR3 reads TGTGCCATCAGCGTACTAGCGGGAGGAGGGAATGAGCAGTTCTTC. Encoded protein: CAISVLAGGGNEQFF.

This clonotype has just a few counts. The V call is TRBV27, the J call TRBJ1-4; 11 bases agree with TRBD1. The germline gives CDR1 MNHEY, CDR2 SMNVEV (reference sequence). V shed 8 bases, J shed 8 bases, and the junction held 7 bases outside the gene matches. This CDR3 spans 14 amino acids. The chain's CDR3 is CASAPGQGAEKLFF. The CDR3 bases are TGTGCCAGCGCACCAGGACAGGGGGCGGAAAAACTGTTTTTT.

This chain connects TRBV15 to TRBJ2-3, with D maybe TRBD2 (6 bases). The CDR3 covers 13 residues. CDR1 and CDR2 from the germline V gene are LNHNV and YYDKDF (reference sequence). V lost 5 bases, J lost 6 bases, and 12 bases lay in between. CDR3 DNA sequence: TGTGCCACCAGCGGGGGGTGGGCTGATACGCAGTATTTT. The encoded protein is CATSGGWADTQYF.

This clonotype has only a few counts. The chain couples TRBV6-5 to TRBJ1-2; 10 bases align to TRBD1. The CDR3 has 14 residues. Per germline, CDR1 MNHEY and CDR2 SVGAGI. The J segment lost 7 bases and the V segment lost 2 bases, leaving 4 bases of the junction unmatched. The CDR3 nucleotides read TGTGCCAGCAGTTACCAGACAGGGGGCGGTGGCTACACCTTC. Protein: CASSYQTGGGGYTF.

This clonotype was found many times. V and J are TRBV27 and TRBJ2-3; no clear D gene. The V gene lost 5 bases and the J gene lost 0 bases, with 3 bases spanning the gap. Germline V gives CDR1 MNHEY, CDR2 SMNVEV (reference sequence). The CDR3 has 12 residues. The CDR3 reads CASSHSTDTQYF. Written as DNA, the CDR3 is TGTGCCAGCAGTCATAGCACAGATACGCAGTATTTT.

This clonotype was detected only a few times. This chain joins TRBV6-1 and TRBJ2-7; 8 bases map to TRBD1. The V segment lost 2 bases and the J segment 4 bases; nucleotides outside the gene matches: 7. CDR1 and CDR2 (germline): MNHNS, SASEGT. The CDR3 covers 15 residues. Here the CDR3 DNA reads TGTGCCAGCAGTGAATTCGGGGACAGGTTTTACGAGCAGTACTTC. Amino acids: CASSEFGDRFYEQYF.

The rearrangement links TRBV6-1 to TRBJ2-7; D not certain. Germline lookup yields CDR1 MNHNS and CDR2 SASEGT. Trimming took 7 bases from V and 2 from J, leaving 12 bases between them. This CDR3 spans 13 amino acids. The CDR3 is CASTISRAYEQYF. As DNA, the CDR3 is TGTGCCAGCACCATCTCCCGGGCCTACGAGCAGTACTTC.

This clonotype has just a few counts. The chain links TRBV4-1 to TRBJ2-3; 16 positions match TRBD2. V dropped 3 bases and J dropped 0; count of bases not matched to a gene: 6. The CDR3 loop spans 19 amino acids. Germline loops: CDR1 MGHRA, CDR2 YSYEKL. CDR3 sequence (DNA): TGCGCCAGCAGCCAGTTGGGGACTAGCGGGGGGGCGAGCACAGATACGCAGTATTTT. It codes for CASSQLGTSGGASTDTQYF.

This chain links TRBV28 with TRBJ2-3; no definite D call. Germline assignment: CDR1 MDHEN and CDR2 SYDVKM. V dropped 2 bases and J dropped 8 bases, with 8 bases sitting between them. This CDR3 is 12 amino acids long. The CDR3 loop reads CASSLVRGTQYF. The DNA of the CDR3 is TGTGCCAGCAGTTTAGTGCGCGGTACGCAGTATTTT.